These T cell receptor beta chains were read from a single sample in a study of blood T cell repertoires in COVID-19. The data were produced by immunoSEQ multiplex PCR, yet TCRdb's version contains in-frame clones alone and is incomplete. The table lists under 130,000 clones, around 74% of them singletons. Material for sequencing was peripheral blood. These receptors came from a woman between 70 and 85 years old with acute or convalescent COVID-19. The CDR3 runs from the conserved cysteine through the conserved F or W. The D gene is left open where the match is weak. Size is omitted from some rows. Given values are once, few, many or a class for expanded clones.

j_call: TRBJ1-5; v_call: TRBV18; clone_size: NA; cdr3_length: 16; d_call: TRBD1; cdr3_aa: CASSSDREGGNQPQHF; cdr3_nt: TGTGCCAGCTCAAGTGACAGGGAAGGTGGCAATCAGCCCCAGCATTTT
j_call: TRBJ1-2; v_call: TRBV28; clone_size: NA; cdr3_length: 15; d_call: NA; cdr3_aa: CASSSQQGANYGYTF; cdr3_nt: TGTGCCAGCAGTTCTCAACAGGGTGCTAACTATGGCTACACCTTC
j_call: TRBJ1-2; v_call: TRBV2; clone_size: NA; cdr3_length: 15; d_call: TRBD1; cdr3_aa: CASSLQGARNYGYTF; cdr3_nt: TGTGCCAGCAGTCTACAGGGGGCGAGGAACTATGGCTACACCTTC
j_call: TRBJ1-1; v_call: TRBV27; clone_size: NA; cdr3_length: 13; d_call: NA; cdr3_aa: CASSFAGFTEAFF; cdr3_nt: TGTGCCAGCAGTTTCGCAGGGTTTACTGAAGCTTTCTTT
j_call: TRBJ2-3; v_call: TRBV10-3; clone_size: NA; cdr3_length: 15; d_call: NA; cdr3_aa: CAISESAGNPDTQYF; cdr3_nt: TGTGCCATCAGTGAGTCTGCGGGGAACCCAGATACGCAGTATTTT
j_call: TRBJ1-2; v_call: TRBV15; clone_size: many; cdr3_length: 15; d_call: NA; cdr3_aa: CATSRDRGSYYGYTF; cdr3_nt: TGTGCCACCAGCAGAGATCGCGGCAGTTATTATGGCTACACCTTC
j_call: TRBJ1-1; v_call: TRBV10-2; clone_size: NA; cdr3_length: 16; d_call: TRBD1; cdr3_aa: CASREGTGAQNTEAFF; cdr3_nt: TGCGCCAGCAGAGAAGGGACAGGGGCCCAGAACACTGAAGCTTTCTTT
j_call: TRBJ1-1; v_call: TRBV24-1; clone_size: once; cdr3_length: 13; d_call: TRBD1; cdr3_aa: CATSKTGGTEAFF; cdr3_nt: TGTGCCACCAGTAAAACAGGGGGGACTGAAGCTTTCTTT
j_call: TRBJ1-4; v_call: TRBV11-2; clone_size: NA; cdr3_length: 16; d_call: NA; cdr3_aa: CASSIEQGRGGIGLFF; cdr3_nt: TGTGCCAGCAGCATAGAACAGGGACGGGGAGGGATTGGACTGTTTTTT
j_call: TRBJ1-1; v_call: TRBV5-6; clone_size: NA; cdr3_length: 14; d_call: TRBD1; cdr3_aa: CASSSTGFGTEAFF; cdr3_nt: TGTGCCAGCAGCTCGACAGGGTTTGGCACTGAAGCTTTCTTT
j_call: TRBJ2-2; v_call: TRBV19; clone_size: NA; cdr3_length: 15; d_call: NA; cdr3_aa: CASRTKPRGTGELFF; cdr3_nt: TGTGCCAGTAGGACGAAGCCCCGGGGTACCGGGGAGCTGTTTTTT
j_call: TRBJ1-5; v_call: TRBV19; clone_size: NA; cdr3_length: 15; d_call: TRBD1; cdr3_aa: CASSATGAPNQPQHF; cdr3_nt: TGTGCCAGTAGTGCGACAGGGGCTCCCAATCAGCCCCAGCATTTT
j_call: TRBJ2-3; v_call: TRBV9; clone_size: NA; cdr3_length: 19; d_call: NA; cdr3_aa: CASSVAGTLSDLSTDTQYF; cdr3_nt: TGTGCCAGCAGCGTAGCCGGGACACTCTCTGACCTTAGCACAGATACGCAGTATTTT
j_call: TRBJ2-3; v_call: TRBV20-1; clone_size: few; cdr3_length: 16; d_call: NA; cdr3_aa: CSASGESSRGTDTQYF; cdr3_nt: TGCAGTGCTAGTGGGGAGTCCTCCCGTGGCACAGATACGCAGTATTTT
j_call: TRBJ2-2; v_call: TRBV5-1; clone_size: few; cdr3_length: 12; d_call: NA; cdr3_aa: CASSPNYGELFF; cdr3_nt: TGCGCCAGCAGCCCGAACTACGGGGAGCTGTTTTTT
j_call: TRBJ2-2; v_call: TRBV7-2; clone_size: NA; cdr3_length: 17; d_call: TRBD1; cdr3_aa: CASSFPSDRANTGELFF; cdr3_nt: TGTGCCAGCAGTTTCCCATCCGACAGGGCCAACACCGGGGAGCTGTTTTTT
j_call: TRBJ2-3; v_call: TRBV30; clone_size: NA; cdr3_length: 15; d_call: NA; cdr3_aa: CAWSVGGARTDTQYF; cdr3_nt: TGTGCCTGGAGTGTTGGGGGGGCGCGCACAGATACGCAGTATTTT
j_call: TRBJ2-1; v_call: TRBV6-5; clone_size: NA; cdr3_length: 15; d_call: TRBD2; cdr3_aa: CASTFTSGAELEQFF; cdr3_nt: TGTGCCAGCACTTTTACTAGCGGGGCCGAGCTTGAGCAGTTCTTC
j_call: TRBJ1-6; v_call: TRBV5-1; clone_size: once; cdr3_length: 13; d_call: NA; cdr3_aa: CASSLQGDSPLHF; cdr3_nt: TGCGCCAGCAGTTTGCAGGGCGATTCACCCCTCCACTTT
j_call: TRBJ2-7; v_call: TRBV6-5; clone_size: once; cdr3_length: 15; d_call: NA; cdr3_aa: CASSPAGQISYEQYF; cdr3_nt: TGTGCCAGCAGCCCCGCGGGACAGATCTCCTACGAGCAGTACTTC
j_call: TRBJ1-1; v_call: TRBV12-3/TRBV12-4; clone_size: once; cdr3_length: 12; d_call: TRBD1; cdr3_aa: CASSTQGVGAFF; cdr3_nt: TGTGCCAGCAGTACACAGGGGGTCGGAGCTTTCTTT
j_call: TRBJ1-1; v_call: TRBV3-1/TRBV3-2; clone_size: NA; cdr3_length: 15; d_call: TRBD1; cdr3_aa: CASSPSGTGAGEAFF; cdr3_nt: TGTGCCAGCAGCCCCTCCGGGACAGGGGCGGGTGAAGCTTTCTTT
j_call: TRBJ2-1; v_call: TRBV10-1; clone_size: NA; cdr3_length: 17; d_call: NA; cdr3_aa: CASTDPSEKIAYNEQFF; cdr3_nt: TGCGCCAGCACCGACCCTTCGGAGAAAATAGCCTACAATGAGCAGTTCTTC
j_call: TRBJ1-1; v_call: TRBV5-1; clone_size: NA; cdr3_length: 15; d_call: NA; cdr3_aa: CASSAQGPRVTEAFF; cdr3_nt: TGCGCCAGCAGCGCCCAGGGCCCCAGGGTTACTGAAGCTTTCTTT
j_call: TRBJ1-1; v_call: TRBV18; clone_size: NA; cdr3_length: 15; d_call: NA; cdr3_aa: CASSPSGYGNTEAFF; cdr3_nt: TGTGCCAGCTCACCATCAGGGTACGGGAACACTGAAGCTTTCTTT
j_call: TRBJ2-3; v_call: TRBV5-1; clone_size: NA; cdr3_length: 16; d_call: TRBD2; cdr3_aa: CASTQPAGGTTDTQYF; cdr3_nt: TGCGCCAGCACTCAACCAGCGGGGGGGACCACAGATACGCAGTATTTT
j_call: TRBJ1-3; v_call: TRBV7-9; clone_size: few; cdr3_length: 14; d_call: NA; cdr3_aa: CASSLVLSGNTIYF; cdr3_nt: TGTGCCAGCAGCTTAGTCCTCTCTGGAAACACCATATATTTT
j_call: TRBJ2-3; v_call: TRBV3-1/TRBV3-2; clone_size: once; cdr3_length: 17; d_call: TRBD2; cdr3_aa: CASSQEKRGGRTDTQYF; cdr3_nt: TGTGCCAGCAGCCAAGAAAAACGGGGGGGCCGGACAGATACGCAGTATTTT
j_call: TRBJ1-1; v_call: TRBV27; clone_size: NA; cdr3_length: 15; d_call: NA; cdr3_aa: CASREWGRAGIEAFF; cdr3_nt: TGTGCCAGCCGAGAGTGGGGCAGGGCAGGAATTGAAGCTTTCTTT
j_call: TRBJ2-2; v_call: TRBV5-6; clone_size: NA; cdr3_length: 16; d_call: NA; cdr3_aa: CASSLGTGFGHGELFF; cdr3_nt: TGTGCCAGCAGCTTGGGAACAGGGTTTGGTCACGGGGAGCTGTTTTTT
j_call: TRBJ2-2; v_call: TRBV10-3; clone_size: NA; cdr3_length: 13; d_call: NA; cdr3_aa: CALGNTNTGELFF; cdr3_nt: TGTGCCCTCGGGAACACGAACACCGGGGAGCTGTTTTTT
j_call: TRBJ1-2; v_call: TRBV28; clone_size: NA; cdr3_length: 15; d_call: NA; cdr3_aa: CASSSPGGERYGYTF; cdr3_nt: TGTGCCAGCAGTTCCCCCGGGGGGGAGCGCTATGGCTACACCTTC
j_call: TRBJ1-4; v_call: TRBV5-3; clone_size: once; cdr3_length: 18; d_call: NA; cdr3_aa: CARSPFPQTDRINEKLFF; cdr3_nt: TGTGCCAGAAGCCCGTTCCCGCAAACTGACAGGATTAATGAAAAACTGTTTTTT
j_call: TRBJ2-5; v_call: TRBV7-9; clone_size: once; cdr3_length: 12; d_call: NA; cdr3_aa: CASSLTSGTQYF; cdr3_nt: TGTGCCAGCAGCTTAACATCGGGGACCCAGTACTTC
j_call: TRBJ2-3; v_call: TRBV11-2; clone_size: NA; cdr3_length: 13; d_call: NA; cdr3_aa: CASSWEITDTQYF; cdr3_nt: TGTGCCAGCAGCTGGGAGATCACAGATACGCAGTATTTT
j_call: TRBJ2-1; v_call: TRBV6-1; clone_size: NA; cdr3_length: 13; d_call: NA; cdr3_aa: CASSEGQFNEQFF; cdr3_nt: TGTGCCAGCAGTGAAGGACAGTTCAATGAGCAGTTCTTC
j_call: TRBJ1-2; v_call: TRBV27; clone_size: NA; cdr3_length: 16; d_call: TRBD1; cdr3_aa: CASFLTPGTGVPGYTF; cdr3_nt: TGTGCCAGCTTCCTAACCCCCGGGACAGGGGTGCCTGGCTACACCTTC
j_call: TRBJ2-1; v_call: TRBV29-1; clone_size: NA; cdr3_length: 11; d_call: NA; cdr3_aa: CSVTLYNEQFF; cdr3_nt: TGCAGCGTTACTCTCTACAATGAGCAGTTCTTC
j_call: TRBJ1-5; v_call: TRBV28; clone_size: NA; cdr3_length: 16; d_call: NA; cdr3_aa: CASSSEKQGISQPQHF; cdr3_nt: TGTGCCAGCAGTTCGGAAAAACAGGGAATCAGTCAGCCCCAGCATTTT
j_call: TRBJ2-2; v_call: TRBV5-6; clone_size: NA; cdr3_length: 16; d_call: NA; cdr3_aa: CASARSGELNTGELFF; cdr3_nt: TGTGCCAGCGCGAGGTCCGGGGAATTAAACACCGGGGAGCTGTTTTTT
j_call: TRBJ2-5; v_call: TRBV6-5; clone_size: few; cdr3_length: 12; d_call: NA; cdr3_aa: CASSSPRGTQYF; cdr3_nt: TGTGCCAGCAGTTCCCCCAGGGGGACCCAGTACTTC
j_call: TRBJ1-4; v_call: TRBV4-3; clone_size: NA; cdr3_length: 16; d_call: NA; cdr3_aa: CASSQAGGATNEKLFF; cdr3_nt: TGCGCCAGCAGCCAAGCTGGAGGCGCAACTAATGAAAAACTGTTTTTT